This passage covers 7 T cell receptor beta chains from one sample sequenced in a study of CD8 T cells in ankylosing spondylitis. TCRdb re-called the 5' RACE reads through MiXCR, storing one row per CDR3 protein. The table records 250,000 to 300,000 distinct CDR3 sequences, about 20% of them present only once. Sequenced material: blood, either unsorted or a sorted T cell fraction (not recorded which). Receptor source: a male donor with ankylosing spondylitis or in good health (not recorded which).

This chain links TRBV5-6 with TRBJ2-1; 7 bases align to TRBD2. Germline CDR1 reads SGHDT; CDR2 reads YYEEEE. The ends lost 4 bases at V and 5 bases at J; junction bases unmatched: 3. The CDR3 contains 13 residues. The chain's CDR3 is CASSGLVDNEQFF. CDR3 in DNA: TGTGCCAGCAGCGGACTAGTAGACAATGAGCAGTTCTTC.

This clonotype has more than one count but fewer than ten. This chain uses TRBV6-5 with TRBJ1-1, with 7 bases identical to TRBD1. The CDR3 sequence is 17 residues long. Germline lookup yields CDR1 MNHEY and CDR2 SVGAGI. V dropped 4 bases and J dropped 1; count of bases not matched to a gene: 12. Here the CDR3 DNA reads TGTGCCAGCAGTTCCCTTCGACAGGGCTCTCCGAACACTGAAGCTTTCTTT. This translates into CASSSLRQGSPNTEAFF.

The rearrangement uses TRBV5-1 and TRBJ2-1; 11 nucleotides match TRBD2. The length of the CDR3 is 17 residues. Losses at the gene ends were 4 bases for V and 7 bases for J; bases not matched to a gene: 13. The germline gives CDR1 SGHRS, CDR2 YFSETQ. CDR3: CASSPGQVAGGLNEQFF. CDR3 coding DNA: TGCGCCAGCAGCCCAGGCCAGGTAGCGGGGGGGCTTAATGAGCAGTTCTTC.

The sample holds a few counts of this clonotype. The chain recombines TRBV19 with TRBJ2-1, with TRBD1 matching over 10 bases. Germline assignment: CDR1 LNHDA and CDR2 SQIVND (reference sequence). The trim removed 7 bases at V and 9 bases at J, leaving 9 bases unmatched. The CDR3 sequence is 14 residues long. This CDR3 reads CASNPGQGSTEQFF. As DNA, the CDR3 is TGTGCCAGTAACCCGGGACAGGGGAGTACTGAGCAGTTCTTC.

V gene TRBV6-1 combines with J gene TRBJ1-6; D perhaps matches TRBD1 (5 bases). The germline CDR1 and CDR2 sequences are MNHNS and SASEGT. Trimming cost V 7 bases and J 9 bases, with 19 bases left between them. This CDR3 has 15 amino acids. Written as DNA, the CDR3 is TGTGCCAGCAAGTACGTTGGCCAGGGTACTTCACCCCTCCACTTT. Amino acid sequence: CASKYVGQGTSPLHF.

V is TRBV5-5 and J is TRBJ2-5; tentative D call: TRBD1 (6 bases). V lost 4 bases to trimming and J lost 6 bases, with 16 bases between them. Germline CDR1 is SGHKS and CDR2 is YYEKEE (reference sequence). The CDR3 is 14 amino acids. CDR3 residues: CASSIAGEMKTQYF. The CDR3 DNA is TGTGCCAGCAGCATAGCAGGGGAGATGAAGACCCAGTACTTC.

This chain links TRBV19 with TRBJ1-1; possibly TRBD1 for D (5 bases). The germline gives CDR1 LNHDA, CDR2 SQIVND (reference sequence). Between the trimmed V and J ends, which lost 4 bases and 6 bases, there was a span of 9 bases. This CDR3 is built from 12 residues. Here the CDR3 DNA reads TGTGCCAGTAGTACTATGGGGGCTGAAGCTTTCTTT. Translation gives CASSTMGAEAFF.